This TCR beta chain is drawn from a study of liver allograft versus peripheral blood T cells. Study information: What was compared were the T cell receptor repertoires in transplanted livers and those in the peripheral blood of recipients.

This clonotype is deemed medium-sized (0.01 to 0.1%). In TCRdb, the reads were re-called with MiXCR into one record per CDR3 protein. The sample holds roughly 9,000 distinct CDR3 sequences, 16% seen once. The V gene's germline CDR1 is SQVTM and CDR2 ANQGSEA. The CDR3 runs 14 residues. The V gene lost 6 bases and the J gene lost 6 bases, with 20 bases spanning the gap. The rearrangement links TRBV29-1 to TRBJ1-1, with a possible D match to TRBD1 (5 bases). The TCR was taken from a human patient who had a liver transplant. Some T cells could come from the graft donor. The CDR3 loop is CSVSRGQEGAEAFF. The CDR3 DNA reads TGCAGCGTATCCCGGGGCCAGGAAGGCGCTGAAGCTTTCTTT.